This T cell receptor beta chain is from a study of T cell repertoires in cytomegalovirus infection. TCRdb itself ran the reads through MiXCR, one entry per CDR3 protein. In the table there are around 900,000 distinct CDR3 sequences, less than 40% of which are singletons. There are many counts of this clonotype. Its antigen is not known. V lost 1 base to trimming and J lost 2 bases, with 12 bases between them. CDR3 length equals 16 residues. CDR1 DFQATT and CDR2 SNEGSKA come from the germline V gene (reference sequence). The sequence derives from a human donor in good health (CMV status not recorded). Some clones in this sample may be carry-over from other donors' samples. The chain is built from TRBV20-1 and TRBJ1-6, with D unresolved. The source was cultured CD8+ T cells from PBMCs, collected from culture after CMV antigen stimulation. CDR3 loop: CSARGPVPAYNSPLHF. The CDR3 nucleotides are TGCAGTGCTAGAGGGCCGGTGCCCGCCTATAATTCACCCCTCCACTTT.